The 14 T cell receptor beta chains listed next were all sequenced from one sample in a study of response to subunit inactivated influenza vaccine. MiXCR was run by TCRdb on the RT-PCR reads, yielding one entry per CDR3 protein. The sample has hundreds of thousands of distinct CDR3 sequences; about 7.6% are singletons. The sample was PBMCs from blood, taken approximately 25 months after vaccination. The receptors shown here come from a man between 50 and 75 years old who received an inactivated influenza vaccine.

This clonotype was recorded at least ten times. The chain has TRBV6-5 and TRBJ2-1, with 9 bases aligning to TRBD1. The ends lost 7 bases at V and 9 bases at J; junction bases unmatched: 22. The V gene's germline CDR1 is MNHEY and CDR2 SVGAGI. This CDR3 comprises 18 residues. The CDR3 spells CASTSWRVRDREGSEQFF. The DNA of the CDR3 is TGTGCCAGCACTTCATGGAGGGTCCGGGACAGGGAGGGTAGTGAGCAGTTCTTC.

The chain employs TRBV6-1 and TRBJ2-7; no clear D gene. The CDR3 length is 14 residues. V lost 6 bases, J lost 0 bases, and 12 bases lay in between. CDR1 and CDR2 from the germline V gene are MNHNS and SASEGT. Here the CDR3 reads CASRRSLSSYEQYF. CDR3 bases: TGTGCCAGCAGAAGATCCCTTTCCTCCTACGAGCAGTACTTC.

The sample holds many counts of this clonotype. The chain has TRBV27 and TRBJ2-5; TRBD1 matches at 8 bases. The trim removed 1 base at V and 3 bases at J, leaving 7 bases unmatched. CDR1 and CDR2 from the germline V gene are MNHEY and SMNVEV (reference sequence). The CDR3 totals 16 residues. CDR3 sequence: CASSLLGTGEEETQYF. The CDR3 nucleotides are TGTGCCAGCAGTTTATTGGGGACAGGAGAAGAAGAGACCCAGTACTTC.

This clonotype was observed a handful of times. The J gene is TRBJ1-6, the V gene TRBV10-3; D call uncertain. Between the trimmed V and J ends, which lost 2 bases and 0 bases, there was a span of 8 bases. This CDR3 has 16 amino acids. Looked up from germline, CDR1 is ENHRY and CDR2 is SYGVKD. The CDR3 here is CAISERANSYNSPLHF. The CDR3 DNA reads as TGTGCCATCAGTGAGAGGGCTAACTCCTATAATTCACCCCTCCACTTT.

There are a few counts of this clonotype. V and J are TRBV28 and TRBJ2-1; TRBD2 aligns across 14 bases. The CDR3 has 16 residues. The V gene's germline CDR1 is MDHEN and CDR2 SYDVKM. With 5 bases clipped from V and 7 bases from J, the junction kept 7 bases outside the gene matches. The CDR3, as DNA: TGTGCCAGCAGTCCGGCGGGACTAGCGGGAGAAAATGAGCAGTTCTTC. The encoded protein is CASSPAGLAGENEQFF.

This clonotype appeared many times. The V and J genes are TRBV28 and TRBJ2-3; 10 bases map to TRBD2. Germline V gene lookup returns CDR1 MDHEN and CDR2 SYDVKM. The CDR3 loop spans 16 amino acids. J gave up 3 bases and V 2 bases, and 5 bases lay outside the gene matches. The CDR3 bases are TGTGCCAGCAGTTTAGGGCTAGCGGGGGAAACAGATACGCAGTATTTT. It specifies CASSLGLAGETDTQYF.

This clonotype was detected only a few times. V is TRBV4-3 and J is TRBJ1-1; 9 bases fit TRBD1. Looked up from germline, CDR1 is LGHNA and CDR2 is YSLEER. The V gene end was trimmed by 3 bases and the J gene end by 3 bases; junction bases not matched to a gene: 5. This CDR3 is 15 amino acids long. DNA for the CDR3: TGCGCCAGCAGCCACATGACAGGGGGGGACACTGAAGCTTTCTTT. This gives the protein CASSHMTGGDTEAFF.

Ten or more counts support this clonotype. The chain uses TRBV7-9 and TRBJ1-1; D perhaps matches TRBD1 (5 bases). Trimming shortened V by 8 bases and J by 5 bases, and 18 bases separated the two germline ends. This CDR3 has 14 amino acids. Germline V CDR1 and CDR2: SEHNR, FQNEAQ (reference sequence). In DNA, the CDR3 is TGTGCCAGCCAGGGTTCTTGGGCTGAGACTGAAGCTTTCTTT. Its translation is CASQGSWAETEAFF.

Many counts were recorded for this clonotype. V and J are TRBV4-2 and TRBJ2-3, with unresolved D. This CDR3 comprises 14 residues. Germline values: CDR1 LGHNA, CDR2 YNFKEQ. The V end lost 0 bases, the J end lost 6 bases, and 10 bases lay between the germline ends. The CDR3 loop is CASSQESYGDTQYF. The CDR3, as DNA: TGTGCCAGCAGCCAAGAATCGTATGGGGATACGCAGTATTTT.

This clonotype was detected many times. The chain employs TRBV4-3 and TRBJ1-2; 7 nucleotides match TRBD1. CDR3 length: 16 amino acids. The germline CDR1 and CDR2 sequences are LGHNA and YSLEER. V lost 0 bases, J lost 7 bases, and 11 bases stayed unmatched. CDR3 sequence: CASSQEGTAVYGGYTF. The CDR3 DNA reads TGCGCCAGCAGCCAAGAGGGGACAGCAGTCTATGGTGGCTACACCTTC.

The table lists this clonotype with a few counts. This chain links TRBV20-1 with TRBJ1-3; D is ambiguous. Trimming took 2 bases from V and 0 from J, leaving 8 bases between them. Germline V lookup: CDR1 DFQATT, CDR2 SNEGSKA (reference sequence). CDR3 size: 14 residues. The CDR3 loop is CSARRGSSGNTIYF. The CDR3 DNA follows: TGCAGTGCTAGACGGGGAAGCTCTGGAAACACCATATATTTT.

This clonotype was recorded a few times. The V gene is TRBV6-1, the J gene TRBJ2-1; a weak D match, TRBD2 (5 bases). V shed 5 bases and J shed 5 bases, with 19 bases lying between them. The CDR3 runs to 16 residues. The germline gives CDR1 MNHNS, CDR2 SASEGT. Written as DNA, the CDR3 is TGTGCCAGCAGTCCCCCGAGGAGGATATCGAACAATGAGCAGTTCTTC. Amino acids: CASSPPRRISNNEQFF.

This clonotype was seen at least ten times. V usage is TRBV5-1 and J usage is TRBJ2-3; 8 bases are shared with TRBD1. Germline loops: CDR1 SGHRS, CDR2 YFSETQ. This CDR3 comprises 14 residues. V lost 4 bases, J lost 4 bases, and 5 bases stayed unmatched. Here the CDR3 reads CASSLGQGPDTQYF. The CDR3 coding sequence is TGCGCCAGCAGCCTTGGACAGGGCCCAGATACGCAGTATTTT.

At least ten counts were recorded for this clonotype. The chain uses TRBV30 and TRBJ1-1; TRBD1 aligns across 7 bases. The CDR3 totals 13 residues. Trimming at V came to 3 bases and at J to 2 bases, leaving 3 bases not matched to a gene. The germline V gene encodes CDR1 GTSNPN and CDR2 SVGIG (reference sequence). This CDR3 reads CAWSRQGNTEAFF. CDR3 DNA sequence: TGTGCCTGGAGCAGACAGGGCAACACTGAAGCTTTCTTT.